This is a list of T cell receptor beta chains from one sample in a study of cytomegalovirus exposure and HLA in healthy donors. TCRdb keeps only in-frame clones here, not all; method: immunoSEQ multiplex PCR. The table includes tens of thousands of clones, approximately 80% detected once. The sample consisted of PBMCs. These receptors were taken from a man aged 45 to 65 in good health and CMV-seronegative. CDR3s include the opening cysteine and the closing phenylalanine or tryptophan. The D gene is left open where the match is weak. A clone size is listed for some rows: how often the clone was seen (once, few, many), or a class if it is expanded.

>-|TRBJ2-3|TRBD1|TRBV9
CASSVARGTGGFGDTQYF
TGTGCCAGCAGCGTAGCTCGGGGGACAGGGGGCTTTGGAGATACGCAGTATTTT
>-|TRBJ1-4|-|TRBV6-5
CASSPYSGTNEKLFF
TGTGCCAGCAGCCCCTATTCGGGAACTAATGAAAAACTGTTTTTT
>few|TRBJ2-3|-|TRBV27
CASTLGAGLGTDTQYF
TGTGCCAGCACCTTAGGGGCAGGATTAGGCACAGATACGCAGTATTTT
>-|TRBJ2-1|TRBD2|TRBV5-1
CASSLGLAGINEQFF
TGCGCCAGCAGCTTGGGACTAGCGGGAATCAATGAGCAGTTCTTC
>-|TRBJ2-2|-|TRBV14
CASSYRASNTGELFF
TGTGCCAGCAGCTACAGGGCCTCGAACACCGGGGAGCTGTTTTTT
>-|TRBJ1-3|-|TRBV25-1
CASSDQGISGNTIYF
TGTGCCAGCAGTGACCAGGGGATCTCTGGAAACACCATATATTTT
>-|TRBJ2-1|TRBD2|TRBV28
CAIRLAGVSEQFF
TGTGCCATCCGTCTAGCGGGAGTGAGTGAGCAGTTCTTC
>-|TRBJ2-5|TRBD2|TRBV28
CASSIAGRAGTQYF
TGTGCCAGCAGTATAGCGGGACGTGCCGGGACCCAGTACTTC
>-|TRBJ1-2|-|TRBV5-1
CASSLGQATNYGYTF
TGCGCCAGCAGCTTGGGGCAGGCAACTAACTATGGCTACACCTTC
>-|TRBJ2-2|-|TRBV27
CASSSINSDRGTGELFF
TGTGCCAGCAGTTCCATTAATAGTGATCGGGGCACCGGGGAGCTGTTTTTT
>-|TRBJ2-5|-|TRBV27
CASISILPGPAGQETQYF
TGTGCCAGCATTTCTATTTTACCGGGCCCTGCGGGGCAAGAGACCCAGTACTTC
>-|TRBJ2-5|TRBD1|TRBV7-2
CASAGQGVETQYF
TGTGCCAGCGCCGGACAGGGCGTAGAGACCCAGTACTTC
>-|TRBJ1-2|TRBD1|TRBV28
CASSLPGQVNYGYTF
TGTGCCAGCAGTTTACCTGGACAGGTAAACTATGGCTACACCTTC
>-|TRBJ1-5|TRBD1|TRBV19
CASSIDPPGTGEEAQHF
TGTGCCAGTAGTATAGATCCCCCCGGGACAGGTGAGGAAGCCCAGCATTTT
>few|TRBJ2-3|-|TRBV2
CASSYSPDTQYF
TGTGCCAGCAGTTACTCCCCGGATACGCAGTATTTT
>-|TRBJ2-3|-|TRBV28
CASSLFLEGQTTDTQYF
TGTGCCAGCAGTTTATTTCTGGAGGGACAGACTACAGATACGCAGTATTTT
>-|TRBJ1-5|TRBD1|TRBV6-5
CASRPVQGAPQPQHF
TGTGCCAGCAGGCCCGTCCAGGGGGCCCCTCAGCCCCAGCATTTT
>-|TRBJ2-7|-|TRBV10-3
CAISESGAYEQYF
TGTGCCATCAGTGAGTCAGGGGCTTACGAGCAGTACTTC
>-|TRBJ2-1|TRBD2|TRBV9
CASSLGTSGRSRVYEQFF
TGTGCCAGCAGCCTCGGGACTAGCGGGAGGTCAAGGGTCTATGAGCAGTTCTTC
>-|TRBJ2-7|TRBD1|TRBV10-3
CAITPGTGVYEQYF
TGTGCCATCACCCCCGGGACAGGGGTCTACGAGCAGTACTTC
>-|TRBJ2-7|TRBD1|TRBV5-5
CASRRTGDLDYEQYF
TGTGCCAGCAGGAGGACAGGGGATCTAGACTACGAGCAGTACTTC
>-|TRBJ2-1|-|TRBV5-6
CASSRSQGQFF
TGTGCCAGCAGCCGATCACAGGGGCAGTTCTTC
>-|TRBJ2-1|-|TRBV2
CASSVGLNNEQFF
TGTGCCAGCAGTGTCGGACTCAACAATGAGCAGTTCTTC
>few|TRBJ2-7|TRBD1|TRBV5-6
CASSLVRVTGGYEQYF
TGTGCCAGCAGCTTGGTTAGAGTGACAGGGGGCTACGAGCAGTACTTC
>-|TRBJ2-2|TRBD2|TRBV4-2
CASSPTSGRRTGELFF
TGTGCCAGCAGCCCAACTAGCGGGAGAAGGACCGGGGAGCTGTTTTTT
>-|TRBJ2-1|TRBD2|TRBV5-1
CASSLAASGAYNEQFF
TGCGCCAGCAGCTTGGCGGCTAGCGGAGCCTACAATGAGCAGTTCTTC
>-|TRBJ1-1|-|TRBV10-3
CAISRGSPEAFF
TGTGCCATCTCACGGGGGTCTCCTGAAGCTTTCTTT
>-|TRBJ1-1|TRBD1|TRBV5-4
CASSLTGNVIEAFF
TGTGCCAGCAGCCTGACAGGGAACGTAATTGAAGCTTTCTTT
>once|TRBJ2-3|TRBD1|TRBV15
CATSSRQGEDTQYF
TGTGCCACCAGCAGTCGACAGGGAGAAGATACGCAGTATTTT
>-|TRBJ2-5|TRBD2|TRBV19
CASSIAGEGETQYF
TGTGCCAGTAGTATTGCGGGGGAGGGAGAGACCCAGTACTTC
>-|TRBJ2-5|-|TRBV5-6
CASSPDSQETQYF
TGTGCCAGCAGCCCGGACAGCCAAGAGACCCAGTACTTC
>-|TRBJ1-1|TRBD1|TRBV28
CASSPQGALNTEAFF
TGTGCCAGCAGTCCCCAGGGGGCTCTGAACACTGAAGCTTTCTTT
>-|TRBJ2-1|TRBD2|TRBV13
CASSRGTSGLVNEQFF
TGTGCCAGCAGCCGCGGGACTAGCGGTTTGGTCAATGAGCAGTTCTTC
>-|TRBJ2-1|TRBD1|TRBV6-5
CASSYGQGAYNEQFF
TGTGCCAGCAGTTACGGGCAGGGGGCCTACAATGAGCAGTTCTTC
>-|TRBJ2-3|-|TRBV6-1
CASREVALTDTQYF
TGTGCCAGTAGGGAGGTAGCCCTCACAGATACGCAGTATTTT
>-|TRBJ1-1|TRBD1|TRBV6-5
CAAWTGTNTEAFF
TGTGCCGCCTGGACAGGGACGAACACTGAAGCTTTCTTT
>once|TRBJ2-7|TRBD2|TRBV5-4
CASSRFGGILSYEQYF
TGTGCCAGCAGCCGTTTCGGGGGGATACTCTCCTACGAGCAGTACTTC
>-|TRBJ2-5|-|TRBV15
CATSRDLGSQETQYF
TGTGCCACCAGCAGAGATCTTGGCTCCCAAGAGACCCAGTACTTC
>-|TRBJ1-2|TRBD1|TRBV18
CASSPPDRGLDNYGYTF
TGTGCCAGCTCACCACCGGACAGGGGGCTGGATAACTATGGCTACACCTTC
>-|TRBJ2-5|TRBD1|TRBV19
CASSSGQGVLETQYF
TGTGCCAGTAGTAGCGGGCAGGGGGTTCTAGAGACCCAGTACTTC
>-|TRBJ1-1|TRBD1|TRBV4-2
CASSLTGGGAAEAFF
TGTGCCAGCAGCCTCACAGGGGGTGGGGCCGCTGAAGCTTTCTTT